These T cell receptor beta chains were read from a single sample in a study of T cells in Graves' hyperthyroidism and ophthalmopathy. TCRdb re-derived calls from the multiplex PCR reads in MiXCR, one entry per CDR3 protein. The sample has more than 300,000 distinct CDR3 sequences, roughly 13% seen once; the top ten hold approximately 25%. Material: blood. These receptors all stem from a woman aged 30 to 39 with Graves' hyperthyroidism. CDR3s include the opening cysteine and the closing phenylalanine or tryptophan. The D gene is left open where the match is weak. Size is omitted from some rows. Given values are once, few, many or a class for expanded clones.

.	TRBV5-5	.	TRBJ1-4	14	CASSLFQSNEKLFF	TGTGCCAGCAGCTTGTTCCAGTCTAATGAAAAACTGTTTTTT
.	TRBV24-1	.	TRBJ1-3	19	CATSTKEWRGGSSGNTIYF	TGTGCCACCAGTACGAAGGAGTGGAGGGGAGGAAGCTCTGGAAACACCATATATTTT
.	TRBV5-6	.	TRBJ1-1	15	CASSLIGNLNTEAFF	TGTGCCAGCAGCTTGATCGGGAATTTGAACACTGAAGCTTTCTTT
TRBD1	TRBV20-1	.	TRBJ2-1	17	CSASLRIGQGVRNEQFF	TGCAGTGCTAGCCTACGAATTGGACAGGGGGTTAGGAATGAGCAGTTCTTC
TRBD2	TRBV20-1	many	TRBJ2-1	13	CSVVAGGMNEQFF	TGCAGTGTTGTAGCGGGAGGGATGAATGAGCAGTTCTTC
.	TRBV2	many	TRBJ2-2	14	CASSGPSLAGELFF	TGTGCCAGCTCGGGCCCCTCGTTGGCCGGGGAGCTGTTTTTT
.	TRBV3-1	few	TRBJ1-1	14	CASSLTGSNTEAFF	TGTGCCAGCAGCTTAACAGGGAGCAACACTGAAGCTTTCTTT
.	TRBV18	few	TRBJ1-6	13	CASSSDRLSPLHF	TGTGCCAGCTCGTCGGACAGACTTTCACCCCTCCACTTT
.	TRBV6-1	few	TRBJ2-7	14	CASSPRQLYYEQYF	TGTGCCAGCAGTCCCCGACAGCTTTACTACGAGCAGTACTTC
.	TRBV4-3	.	TRBJ2-3	16	CASSQDSNPVGDTQYF	TGCGCCAGCAGCCAAGATTCTAATCCGGTGGGAGATACGCAGTATTTT
.	TRBV7-2	many	TRBJ1-5	13	CASSLVLDQPQHF	TGTGCCAGCAGCTTAGTCTTGGATCAGCCCCAGCATTTT
.	TRBV5-1	many	TRBJ1-1	14	CASSFRESGTEAFF	TGCGCCAGCAGCTTCAGGGAGAGTGGCACTGAAGCTTTCTTT
TRBD2	TRBV12-3/TRBV12-4	many	TRBJ2-1	14	CASQGLAGGFVQFF	TGTGCCAGCCAAGGGCTAGCGGGAGGGTTTGTGCAGTTCTTC
TRBD1	TRBV2	many	TRBJ2-7	12	CASNRGSDEQYF	TGTGCCAGCAACAGGGGCTCCGACGAGCAGTACTTC